This T cell receptor (beta chain) was found in a study of shared clonotypes between healthy human individuals. DNA from unsorted PBMC was sequenced on ten immunoSEQ deep assay plates. The repertoire was sequenced with immunoSEQ multiplex PCR; TCRdb's copy has only in-frame clones and lacks some. In the table there are hundreds of thousands of clones, around three quarters of which are singletons. This CDR3 contains 13 residues. Germline V gene data show CDR1 as ENHRY and CDR2 as SYGVKD. The V gene lost 6 bases and the J gene lost 8 bases, with 16 bases spanning the gap. The specimen was PBMCs. The V gene is TRBV10-3, the J gene TRBJ1-2; no clear D gene. The receptor was derived from a middle-aged woman in good health. Some clones in this sample may be carry-over from other donors' samples. CDR3 sequence reads: CAISAASLSGYTF. The CDR3 region has the DNA TGTGCCATCAGCGCTGCTTCCTTGTCGGGCTACACCTTC.